The clone carrying this TCR beta chain turned up a few times. The target antigen is unknown. The data stem from a study of T cells in Graves' hyperthyroidism and ophthalmopathy. The CDR3 is 13 amino acids. Germline V gene data show CDR1 as SQVTM and CDR2 as ANQGSEA. V lost 3 bases to trimming and J lost 1 base, with 9 bases between them. Notes on the study in general: Stable hyperthyroidism and ophthalmopathy were separated using 13 V-J signatures.

Amplified regions were TCR beta CDR3 sequences from RNA transcripts. First-round RT-PCR with HTBI primers amplified the TCR CDR3 region. TCRdb recomputed calls from the multiplex PCR reads with MiXCR, one row per CDR3 protein. The table records 500,000 to 650,000 distinct CDR3 sequences, roughly 45% of them present only once. On the basis of clinical symptoms, serum thyroxine and TRAb, thyroid ultrasound and orbital computed tomography, diagnoses were made. This clonotype was sampled from an adult woman with Graves' disease, either hyperthyroidism or ophthalmopathy (not recorded which). Input material: peripheral blood or thyroid tissue (not recorded which). J is TRBJ1-1 and V is TRBV29-1; no clear D gene. This CDR3 reads CSVEENSNTEAFF. As DNA, the CDR3 is TGCAGCGTTGAGGAGAATTCGAACACTGAAGCTTTCTTT.